This T cell receptor beta chain was identified during a study of blood T cell repertoires in COVID-19. This table comes from immunoSEQ multiplex PCR, and its TCRdb copy is limited to in-frame clones, with some not included. The table includes about 130,000 clones, 70% to 90% detected once. The CDR3 sequence is 16 residues long. Germline V gene sequence: CDR1 WSHSY, CDR2 SAAADI. Unmatched junction bases numbered 7, after V lost 2 bases and J lost 3 bases. Only one count was recorded for this clone. The sample consisted of peripheral blood. The V gene is TRBV10-2, the J gene TRBJ2-7, with 10 bases fitting TRBD2. The sequence derives from a man in his forties or fifties with acute or convalescent COVID-19. CDR3 bases: TGCGCCAGCAGTGAGATCCCTAGCGGGAGAGTCTACGAGCAGTACTTC. Protein product: CASSEIPSGRVYEQYF.